Presented here are 7 T cell receptor beta chains from one specimen sequenced in a study of OX40 agonist ivuxolimab in advanced cancers. TCRdb's table, derived via immunoSEQ multiplex PCR, lists solely in-frame clones and lacks some. The repertoire includes 35,000 to 50,000 clones, about 89% of them detected once, and 0.55% to 0.7% sits in the top ten. The source was CD4+ or CD8+ T cells sorted from blood, collected in a trial of the OX40 agonist ivuxolimab. These receptor sequences come from an adult with an advanced solid tumor such as melanoma, head and neck, liver or kidney cancer.

The J gene is TRBJ2-6, the V gene TRBV18; D not certain. Germline V gene data show CDR1 as KGHSH and CDR2 as LQKENI. V lost 3 bases, J lost 0 bases, and 9 bases lay in between. CDR3 length: 16 residues. CDR3 in amino acids: CASSPGWVSGANVLTF. CDR3 DNA sequence: TGTGCCAGCTCACCCGGTTGGGTCTCTGGGGCCAACGTCCTGACTTTC.

The rearrangement links TRBV9 to TRBJ2-7; no reliable D call. Trimming removed 0 bases at V and 6 bases at J, with 19 bases between. Germline CDR1 SGDLS, CDR2 YYNGEE. This CDR3 has 16 amino acids. For the CDR3, the DNA is TGTGCCAGCAGCGTAGGGGTCAGTTCTACCTCTGGCGAGCAGTACTTC. It specifies CASSVGVSSTSGEQYF.

This clone was seen more than once but under ten times. The chain recombines TRBV7-9 with TRBJ1-5; no clear D gene. The germline V gene has CDR1 SEHNR and CDR2 FQNEAQ (reference sequence). The CDR3 length is 12 residues. V gave up 5 bases and J gave up 4 bases, with 6 bases separating them. The CDR3 nucleotides read TGTGCCAGCAGCCTTGGGAATCAGCCCCAGCATTTT. The encoded protein is CASSLGNQPQHF.

The sample holds one count of this clone. V is TRBV5-4 and J is TRBJ2-7; the D gene could be TRBD1 or TRBD2 (5 bases each). V was shortened by 1 base and J by 0 bases, with 17 bases between the two germline ends. Per the germline V gene, CDR1 is SGHNT and CDR2 is YYREEE (reference sequence). The CDR3 loop spans 17 amino acids. For the CDR3, the DNA is TGTGCCAGCAGCTTGAACGCACCGGGACCTAGCTCCTACGAGCAGTACTTC. This gives the protein CASSLNAPGPSSYEQYF.

The chain employs TRBV28 and TRBJ2-7; tentatively, D is TRBD1 (6 bases). This CDR3 comprises 15 residues. From germline, CDR1 is MDHEN and CDR2 SYDVKM. The V end lost 3 bases, the J end lost 2 bases, and 14 bases lay between the germline ends. In nucleotides, the CDR3 is TGTGCCAGCAGTTTCACGCCAGGGGATACCTACGAGCAGTACTTC. Its translation is CASSFTPGDTYEQYF.

The rearrangement links TRBV11-2 to TRBJ1-2; no firm D call. The CDR3 is 13 amino acids. Germline lookup yields CDR1 SGHAT and CDR2 FQNNGV. Trimming shortened V by 0 bases and J by 2 bases, and 4 bases separated the two germline ends. The CDR3 nucleotides read TGTGCCAGCAGCTTAGAACGGAACTATGGCTACACCTTC. It codes for CASSLERNYGYTF. The whole variable domain, remainder taken from reference TRBV11-2 and TRBJ1-2, is EAGVAQSPRYKIIEKRQSVAFWCNPISGHATLYWYQQILGQGPKLLIQFQNNGVVDDSQLPKDRFSAERLKGVDSTLKIQPAKLEDSAVYLCASSLERNYGYTFGSGTRLTVV.

The chain combines TRBV18 with TRBJ2-7, with 7 bases identical to TRBD1. Germline V CDR1 and CDR2: KGHSH, LQKENI. V shed 6 bases and J 7 bases; nucleotides not matched to a gene: 12. This CDR3 is 14 amino acids long. CDR3 nucleotides: TGTGCCAGCTCGGCGGACAGGTCTGGGCGGGAGCAGTACTTC. Its protein product is CASSADRSGREQYF.